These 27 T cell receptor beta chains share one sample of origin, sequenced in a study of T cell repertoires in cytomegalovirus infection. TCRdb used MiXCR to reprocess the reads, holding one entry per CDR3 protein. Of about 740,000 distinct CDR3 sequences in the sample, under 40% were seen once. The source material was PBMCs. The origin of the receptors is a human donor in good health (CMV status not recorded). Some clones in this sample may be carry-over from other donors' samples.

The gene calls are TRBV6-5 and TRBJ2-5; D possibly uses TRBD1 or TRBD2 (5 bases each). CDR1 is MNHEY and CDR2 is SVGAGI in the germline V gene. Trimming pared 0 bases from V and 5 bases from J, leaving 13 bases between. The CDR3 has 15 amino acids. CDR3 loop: CASSYSSPEGETQYF. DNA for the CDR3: TGTGCCAGCAGTTACTCGAGTCCAGAGGGGGAGACCCAGTACTTC.

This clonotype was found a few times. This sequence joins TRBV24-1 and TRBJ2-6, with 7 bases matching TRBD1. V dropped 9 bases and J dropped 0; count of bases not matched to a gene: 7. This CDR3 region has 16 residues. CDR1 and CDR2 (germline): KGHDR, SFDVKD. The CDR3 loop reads CATGTGESSGANVLTF. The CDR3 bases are TGTGCCACCGGAACAGGGGAGTCCTCTGGGGCCAACGTCCTGACTTTC.

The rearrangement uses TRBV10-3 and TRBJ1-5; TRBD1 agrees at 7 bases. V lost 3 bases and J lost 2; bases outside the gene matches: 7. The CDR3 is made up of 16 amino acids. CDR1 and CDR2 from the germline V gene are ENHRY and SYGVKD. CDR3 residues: CAISDASGQGNQPQHF. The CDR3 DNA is TGTGCCATCAGTGATGCGTCAGGACAGGGCAATCAGCCCCAGCATTTT.

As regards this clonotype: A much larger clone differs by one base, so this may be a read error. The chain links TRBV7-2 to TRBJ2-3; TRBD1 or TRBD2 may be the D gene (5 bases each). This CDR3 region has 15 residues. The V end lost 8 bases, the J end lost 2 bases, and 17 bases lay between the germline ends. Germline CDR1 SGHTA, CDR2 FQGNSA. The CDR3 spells CASFPGTAYTDTQYF. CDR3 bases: TGTGCCAGCTTTCCGGGGACCGCATACACAGATACGCAGTATTTT.

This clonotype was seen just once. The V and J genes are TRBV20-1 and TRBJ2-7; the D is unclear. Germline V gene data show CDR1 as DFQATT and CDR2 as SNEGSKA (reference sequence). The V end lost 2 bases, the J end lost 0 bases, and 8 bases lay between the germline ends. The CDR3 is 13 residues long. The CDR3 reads CSARNPNSYEQYF. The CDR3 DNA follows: TGCAGTGCTAGAAACCCAAACTCCTACGAGCAGTACTTC.

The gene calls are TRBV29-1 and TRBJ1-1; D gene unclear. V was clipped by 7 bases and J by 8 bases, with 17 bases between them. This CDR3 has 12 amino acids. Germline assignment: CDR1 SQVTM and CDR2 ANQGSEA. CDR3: CSGDNWVPEAFF. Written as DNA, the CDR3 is TGCAGCGGAGATAATTGGGTCCCCGAAGCTTTCTTT.

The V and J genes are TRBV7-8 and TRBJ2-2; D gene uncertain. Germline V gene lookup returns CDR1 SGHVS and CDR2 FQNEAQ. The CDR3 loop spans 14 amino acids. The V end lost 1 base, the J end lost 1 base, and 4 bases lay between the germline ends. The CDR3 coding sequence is TGTGCCAGCAGCTTAGAGCGGAACACCGGGGAGCTGTTTTTT. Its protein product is CASSLERNTGELFF.

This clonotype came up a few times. In DNA form, the CDR3 reads TGCAGTGCTAGGTTCAGGTCTTACTCCTATAATTCACCCCTCCACTTT. It translates to CSARFRSYSYNSPLHF. The chain employs TRBV20-1 and TRBJ1-6; D is undetermined. This CDR3 region has 16 residues. With 3 bases removed from V and 0 bases from J, the gap between germline ends came to 12 bases. The germline CDR1 and CDR2 sequences are DFQATT and SNEGSKA (reference sequence).

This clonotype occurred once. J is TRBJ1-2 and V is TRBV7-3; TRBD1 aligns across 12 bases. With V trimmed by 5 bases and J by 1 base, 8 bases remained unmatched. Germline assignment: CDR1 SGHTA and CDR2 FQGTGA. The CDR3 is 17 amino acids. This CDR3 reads CASSLRDRGLRNYGYTF. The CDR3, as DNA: TGTGCCAGCAGCCTAAGGGACAGGGGGCTGCGTAACTATGGCTACACCTTC.

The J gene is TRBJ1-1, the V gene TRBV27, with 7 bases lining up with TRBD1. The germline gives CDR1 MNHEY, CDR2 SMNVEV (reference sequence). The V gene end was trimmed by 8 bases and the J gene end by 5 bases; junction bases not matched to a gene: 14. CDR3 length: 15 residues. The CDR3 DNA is TGTGCCAGCCGGACCCCGGGACAGAGGGCTACTGAAGCTTTCTTT. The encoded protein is CASRTPGQRATEAFF.

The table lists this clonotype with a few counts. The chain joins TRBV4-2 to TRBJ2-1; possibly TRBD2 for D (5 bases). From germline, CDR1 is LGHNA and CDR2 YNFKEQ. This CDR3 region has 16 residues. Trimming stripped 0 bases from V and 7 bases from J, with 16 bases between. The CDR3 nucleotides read TGTGCCAGCAGCCAAGACCCCCCCCAGGCGGGTAATGAGCAGTTCTTC. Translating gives CASSQDPPQAGNEQFF.

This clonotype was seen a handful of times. CDR3 protein: CASSMGLDTEAFF. In nucleotides, the CDR3 is TGTGCCAGCAGCATGGGGTTGGACACTGAAGCTTTCTTT. The V and J genes are TRBV7-2 and TRBJ1-1, with no clear D. CDR1 is SGHTA and CDR2 is FQGNSA in the germline V gene. CDR3 size: 13 residues. Trimming pared 5 bases from V and 3 bases from J, leaving 10 bases between.

CDR3 DNA: TGTGCCAGTAGTATAGTATCGGGGGGCCAAGAGACCCAGTACTTC. Protein product: CASSIVSGGQETQYF. V gene TRBV19 combines with J gene TRBJ2-5; 7 bases map to TRBD2. V gave up 1 base and J gave up 1 base; unmatched junction bases: 3. The CDR3 extends over 15 amino acids. CDR1 is LNHDA, CDR2 SQIVND, per germline (reference sequence). Full variable domain (remainder filled in from reference TRBV19 and TRBJ2-5): DGGITQSPKYLFRKEGQNVTLSCEQNLNHDAMYWYRQDPGQGLRLIYYSQIVNDFQKGDIAEGYSVSREKKESFPLTVTSAQKNPTAFYLCASSIVSGGQETQYFGPGTRLLVL.

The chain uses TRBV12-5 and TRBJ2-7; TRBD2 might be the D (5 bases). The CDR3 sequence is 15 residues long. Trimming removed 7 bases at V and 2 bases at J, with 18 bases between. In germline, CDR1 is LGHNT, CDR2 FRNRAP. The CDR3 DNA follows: TGTGCTAGTGATTCCGGACCTCTAGCTCCCTACGAGCAGTACTTC. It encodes CASDSGPLAPYEQYF.

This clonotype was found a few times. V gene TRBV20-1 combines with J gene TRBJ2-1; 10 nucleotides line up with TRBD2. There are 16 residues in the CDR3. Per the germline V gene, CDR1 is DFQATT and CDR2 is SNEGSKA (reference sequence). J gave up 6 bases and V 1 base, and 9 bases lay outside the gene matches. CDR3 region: CSARGSLAGAPNEQFF. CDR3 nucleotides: TGCAGTGCTAGAGGTTCCCTAGCGGGAGCCCCCAATGAGCAGTTCTTC.

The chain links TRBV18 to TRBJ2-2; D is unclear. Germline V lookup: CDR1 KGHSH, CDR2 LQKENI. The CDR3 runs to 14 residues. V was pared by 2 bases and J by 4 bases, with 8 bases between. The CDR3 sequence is CASSPSGFTGELFF. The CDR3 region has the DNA TGTGCCAGCTCACCATCCGGGTTCACCGGGGAGCTGTTTTTT. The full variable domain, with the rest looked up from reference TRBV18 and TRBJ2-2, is NAGVMQNPRHLVRRRGQEARLRCSPMKGHSHVYWYRQLPEEGLKFMVYLQKENIIDESGMPKERFSAEFPKEGPSILRIQQVVRGDSAAYFCASSPSGFTGELFFGEGSRLTVL.

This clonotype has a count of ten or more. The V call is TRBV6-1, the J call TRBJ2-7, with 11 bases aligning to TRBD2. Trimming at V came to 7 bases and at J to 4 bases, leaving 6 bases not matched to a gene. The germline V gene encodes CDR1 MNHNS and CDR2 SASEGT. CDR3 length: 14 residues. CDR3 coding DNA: TGTGCCAGCACCCAAGGACTAGCGGGTTACGAGCAGTACTTC. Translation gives CASTQGLAGYEQYF.

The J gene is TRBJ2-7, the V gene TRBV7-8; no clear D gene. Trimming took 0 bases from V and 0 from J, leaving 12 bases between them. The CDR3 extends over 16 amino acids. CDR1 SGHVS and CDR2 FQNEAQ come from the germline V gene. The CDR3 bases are TGTGCCAGCAGCTTAGCTCCGGCCCCTTCCTCCTACGAGCAGTACTTC. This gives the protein CASSLAPAPSSYEQYF.

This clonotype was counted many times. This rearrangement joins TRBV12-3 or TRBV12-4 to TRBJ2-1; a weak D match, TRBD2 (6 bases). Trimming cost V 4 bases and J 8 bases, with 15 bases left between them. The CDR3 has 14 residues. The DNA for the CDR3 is TGTGCCAGCAGTTCGGAGCGGGCGAGGGATGAGCAGTTCTTC. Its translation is CASSSERARDEQFF.

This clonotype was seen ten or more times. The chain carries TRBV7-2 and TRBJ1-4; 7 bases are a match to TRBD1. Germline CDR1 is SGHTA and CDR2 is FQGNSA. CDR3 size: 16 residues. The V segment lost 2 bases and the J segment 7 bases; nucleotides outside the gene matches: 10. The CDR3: CASSLNEGAVGEKLFF. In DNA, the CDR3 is TGTGCCAGCAGCTTAAATGAGGGGGCTGTTGGTGAAAAACTGTTTTTT.

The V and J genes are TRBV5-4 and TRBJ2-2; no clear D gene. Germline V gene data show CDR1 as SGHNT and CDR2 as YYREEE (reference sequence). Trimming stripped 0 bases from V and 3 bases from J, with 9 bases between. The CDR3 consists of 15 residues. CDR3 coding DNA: TGTGCCAGCAGCTTGGAGGGCAGAGACACCGGGGAGCTGTTTTTT. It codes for CASSLEGRDTGELFF.

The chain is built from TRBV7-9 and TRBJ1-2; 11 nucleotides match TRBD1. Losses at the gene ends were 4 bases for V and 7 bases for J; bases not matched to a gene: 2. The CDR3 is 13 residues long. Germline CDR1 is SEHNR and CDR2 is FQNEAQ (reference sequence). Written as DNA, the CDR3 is TGTGCCAGCAGCTCTGGGACAGGGGGTGGCTACACCTTC. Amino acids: CASSSGTGGGYTF.

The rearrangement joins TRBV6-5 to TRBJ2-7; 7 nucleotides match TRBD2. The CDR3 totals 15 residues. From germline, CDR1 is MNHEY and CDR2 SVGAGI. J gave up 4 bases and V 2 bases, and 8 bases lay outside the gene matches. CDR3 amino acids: CASSYLASGEYEQYF. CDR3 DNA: TGTGCCAGCAGTTACCTGGCTAGCGGAGAGTACGAGCAGTACTTC.

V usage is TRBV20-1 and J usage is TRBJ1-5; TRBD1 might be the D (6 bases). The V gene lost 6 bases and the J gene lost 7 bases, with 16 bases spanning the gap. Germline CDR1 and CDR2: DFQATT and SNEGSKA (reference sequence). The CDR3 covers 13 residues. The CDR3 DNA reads TGCAGTGCCAGCGGACAGCCGGGGCAGCCCCAGCATTTT. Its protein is CSASGQPGQPQHF.

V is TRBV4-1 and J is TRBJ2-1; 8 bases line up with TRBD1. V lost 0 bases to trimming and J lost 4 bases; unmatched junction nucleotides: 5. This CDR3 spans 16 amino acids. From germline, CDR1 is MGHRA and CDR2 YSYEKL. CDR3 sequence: CASSQEDRGYYNEQFF. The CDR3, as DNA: TGCGCCAGCAGCCAAGAAGACAGGGGCTATTACAATGAGCAGTTCTTC.

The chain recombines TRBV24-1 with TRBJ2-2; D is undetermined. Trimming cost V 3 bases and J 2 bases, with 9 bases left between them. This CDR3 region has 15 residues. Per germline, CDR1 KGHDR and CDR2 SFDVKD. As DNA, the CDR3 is TGTGCCACCAGTGATAGCGTAACCAACACCGGGGAGCTGTTTTTT. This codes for CATSDSVTNTGELFF.

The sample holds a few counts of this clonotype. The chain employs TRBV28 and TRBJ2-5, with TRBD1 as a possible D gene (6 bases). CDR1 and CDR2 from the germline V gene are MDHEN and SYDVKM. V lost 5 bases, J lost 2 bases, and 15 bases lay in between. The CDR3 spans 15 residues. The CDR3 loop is CASSPFDRSQETQYF. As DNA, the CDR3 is TGTGCCAGCAGTCCGTTTGACAGGAGTCAAGAGACCCAGTACTTC.